A single sample is the source of the 16 T cell receptor beta chains below, sequenced in a study of blood T cell repertoires in COVID-19. TCRdb's copy holds only in-frame clones and misses some; the assay was immunoSEQ multiplex PCR. This sample yields 270,000 or so clones, of which roughly 86% are seen a single time; about 2.7% belongs to the top ten. The sequencing input was PBMCs or T cells enriched from blood (not recorded which). The receptors were sampled from a woman younger than 35 who had recovered from COVID-19.

This chain joins TRBV18 and TRBJ2-2; unclear D gene. Trimming shortened V by 1 base and J by 2 bases, and 8 bases separated the two germline ends. There are 15 residues in the CDR3. Germline-derived CDR1 and CDR2 are KGHSH and LQKENI. The chain's CDR3 is CASSPLQRNTGELFF. The CDR3 DNA follows: TGTGCCAGCTCACCACTCCAGCGAAACACCGGGGAGCTGTTTTTT.

This CDR3 reads CASSQEWPNNEQFF. The CDR3 nucleotides are TGCGCCAGCAGCCAAGAGTGGCCAAACAATGAGCAGTTCTTC. The chain carries TRBV4-1 and TRBJ2-1; D gene unclear. Trimming stripped 0 bases from V and 5 bases from J, with 8 bases between. Per the germline V gene, CDR1 is MGHRA and CDR2 is YSYEKL. CDR3 length: 14 residues.

The chain is built from TRBV19 and TRBJ1-2, with D unclear. This CDR3 region has 11 residues. With 3 bases removed from V and 5 bases from J, the gap between germline ends came to 4 bases. Germline loops: CDR1 LNHDA, CDR2 SQIVND (reference sequence). The CDR3 loop reads CASSIGYGYTF. The CDR3 coding sequence is TGTGCCAGTAGTATCGGTTATGGCTACACCTTC. Full variable domain (outside the CDR3, taken from reference TRBV19 and TRBJ1-2): DGGITQSPKYLFRKEGQNVTLSCEQNLNHDAMYWYRQDPGQGLRLIYYSQIVNDFQKGDIAEGYSVSREKKESFPLTVTSAQKNPTAFYLCASSIGYGYTFGSGTRLTVV.

The chain joins TRBV27 to TRBJ1-5, with 7 bases identical to TRBD1. V was clipped by 7 bases and J by 2 bases; unmatched bases: 8. The CDR3 runs 15 residues. Per the germline V gene, CDR1 is MNHEY and CDR2 is SMNVEV (reference sequence). In DNA, the CDR3 is TGTGCCAGCAAACTCCGACAGGGCGGCAATCAGCCCCAGCATTTT. Residues: CASKLRQGGNQPQHF.

This chain uses TRBV19 with TRBJ2-1, with 10 bases fitting TRBD2. CDR3 length equals 16 residues. Germline CDR1 LNHDA, CDR2 SQIVND (reference sequence). Trimming cost V 6 bases and J 7 bases; bases outside gene matches: 12. This CDR3 is CASRGFLAGVGNEQFF. In DNA form, the CDR3 reads TGTGCCAGTAGGGGATTTCTAGCGGGAGTCGGGAATGAGCAGTTCTTC.

The chain links TRBV19 to TRBJ2-5, with TRBD2 as a possible D gene (5 bases). The CDR3 length is 11 residues. CDR1 and CDR2 from the germline V gene are LNHDA and SQIVND (reference sequence). The CDR3 nucleotides read TGTGCAACCGGCCCGGGGGAGACCCAGTACTTC. It yields the protein CATGPGETQYF. Combining the CDR3 with reference TRBV19 and TRBJ2-5 gives the whole variable domain DGGITQSPKYLFRKEGQNVTLSCEQNLNHDAMYWYRQDPGQGLRLIYYSQIVNDFQKGDIAEGYSVSREKKESFPLTVTSAQKNPTAFYLCATGPGETQYFGPGTRLLVL.

DNA for the CDR3: TGTGCCAACAACGGGGATAATGAAAAACTGTTTTTT. This translates into CANNGDNEKLFF. V is TRBV7-9 and J is TRBJ1-4, with D hard to call. The CDR3 has 12 amino acids. Trimming removed 10 bases from V and 4 bases from J, with 10 bases in between. In germline, CDR1 is SEHNR, CDR2 FQNEAQ (reference sequence).

The V call is TRBV2, the J call TRBJ2-5; TRBD1 matches at 9 bases. V lost 6 bases to trimming and J lost 4 bases; unmatched junction nucleotides: 6. The CDR3 totals 14 residues. CDR1 SNHLY and CDR2 FYNNEI come from the germline V gene. The CDR3 protein is CASSRDRVGETQYF. The CDR3 coding sequence is TGTGCCAGCAGCCGGGACAGGGTCGGAGAGACCCAGTACTTC.

The rearrangement links TRBV7-8 to TRBJ1-6, with 7 nucleotides matching TRBD1. In germline, CDR1 is SGHVS, CDR2 FQNEAQ. This CDR3 is 15 amino acids long. V lost 5 bases and J lost 7; bases outside the gene matches: 8. CDR3 nucleotide sequence: TGTGCCAGCAGCCCCCGACAGGGAAAAAATTCACCCCTCCACTTT. This gives the protein CASSPRQGKNSPLHF.

The chain recombines TRBV6-2 or TRBV6-3 with TRBJ1-5; no definite D call. The V end was cut by 5 bases, the J end by 8 bases, with 16 bases between. In germline, CDR1 is MNHEY, CDR2 SVGEGT. The CDR3 totals 14 residues. CDR3 bases: TGTGCCAGCAGTGCGGTCCATCGTGTGGAGCCCCAGCATTTT. Translating gives CASSAVHRVEPQHF.

The chain joins TRBV19 to TRBJ1-4; 11 bases fit TRBD1. CDR3 size: 15 residues. The V gene end was trimmed by 4 bases and the J gene end by 5 bases; junction bases not matched to a gene: 3. The germline V gene encodes CDR1 LNHDA and CDR2 SQIVND (reference sequence). Here the CDR3 reads CASSTGTGGNEKLFF. For the CDR3, the DNA is TGTGCCAGTAGTACCGGGACAGGGGGAAATGAAAAACTGTTTTTT.

The chain couples TRBV2 to TRBJ1-1; a weak D match, TRBD1 (5 bases). The ends were cut back, 7 bases at V and 2 bases at J, with 14 bases in the middle. The length of the CDR3 is 14 residues. From germline, CDR1 is SNHLY and CDR2 FYNNEI. CDR3 loop: CASNLGTGNTEAFF. As DNA, the CDR3 is TGTGCCAGCAACCTCGGAACAGGAAACACTGAAGCTTTCTTT.

The V call is TRBV28, the J call TRBJ1-5; 9 nucleotides agree with TRBD1. The germline V gene encodes CDR1 MDHEN and CDR2 SYDVKM. The CDR3 runs to 15 residues. V gave up 9 bases and J gave up 0 bases; unmatched junction bases: 6. The chain's CDR3 is CASRTGAYSNQPQHF. The CDR3 nucleotides read TGTGCCAGTCGGACAGGGGCATATAGCAATCAGCCCCAGCATTTT. Based on the CDR3 plus reference TRBV28 and TRBJ1-5, the full variable domain is DVKVTQSSRYLVKRTGEKVFLECVQDMDHENMFWYRQDPGLGLRLIYFSYDVKMKEKGDIPEGYSVSREKKERFSLILESASTNQTSMYLCASRTGAYSNQPQHFGDGTRLSIL.

This rearrangement joins TRBV30 to TRBJ2-4; 9 bases align to TRBD1. Germline CDR1 is GTSNPN and CDR2 is SVGIG (reference sequence). The CDR3 consists of 18 residues. V lost 3 bases to trimming and J lost 0 bases; unmatched junction nucleotides: 12. The CDR3 here is CAWSGDRDFGGAKNIQYF. CDR3 DNA: TGTGCCTGGAGCGGGGACAGGGACTTCGGGGGAGCCAAAAACATTCAGTACTTC. Filled out from reference TRBV30 and TRBJ2-4, the complete variable domain reads SQTIHQWPATLVQPVGSPLSLECTVEGTSNPNLYWYRQAAGRGLQLLFYSVGIGQISSEVPQNLSASRPQDRQFILSSKKLLLSDSGFYLCAWSGDRDFGGAKNIQYFGAGTRLSVL.

The chain joins TRBV5-1 to TRBJ1-1; 9 bases agree with TRBD1. The CDR3 has 15 residues. V lost 4 bases to trimming and J lost 11 bases; unmatched junction nucleotides: 15. CDR1 is SGHRS and CDR2 is YFSETQ in the germline V gene. CDR3 amino acids: CASSGMDRGYLDAFF. The CDR3 region has the DNA TGCGCCAGCAGCGGAATGGACAGGGGATATCTCGACGCTTTCTTT.

This rearrangement joins TRBV4-3 to TRBJ1-2; D is unresolved. CDR3 length: 14 residues. Trimming left V 1 base short and J 4 bases short, with 10 bases between. Germline CDR1 LGHNA, CDR2 YSLEER. The chain's CDR3 is CASSQAQVGYGYTF. CDR3 nucleotide sequence: TGCGCCAGCAGCCAAGCCCAGGTGGGCTATGGCTACACCTTC.